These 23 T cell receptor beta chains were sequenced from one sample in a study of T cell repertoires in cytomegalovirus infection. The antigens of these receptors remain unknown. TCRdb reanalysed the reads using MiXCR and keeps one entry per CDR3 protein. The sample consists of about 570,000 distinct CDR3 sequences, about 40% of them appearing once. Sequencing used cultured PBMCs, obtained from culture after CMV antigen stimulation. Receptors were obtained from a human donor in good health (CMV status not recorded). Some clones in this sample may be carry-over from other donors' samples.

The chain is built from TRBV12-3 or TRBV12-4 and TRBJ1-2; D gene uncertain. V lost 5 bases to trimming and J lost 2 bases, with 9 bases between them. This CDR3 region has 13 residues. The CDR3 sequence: CASSPIPNYGYTF. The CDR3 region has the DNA TGTGCCAGCAGTCCCATACCGAACTATGGCTACACCTTC.

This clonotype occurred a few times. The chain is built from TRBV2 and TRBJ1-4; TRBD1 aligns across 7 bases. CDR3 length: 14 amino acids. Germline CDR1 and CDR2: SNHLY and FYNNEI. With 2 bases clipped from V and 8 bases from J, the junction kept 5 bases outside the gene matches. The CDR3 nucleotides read TGTGCCAGCAGTGAAAACAGGGGAGGGGAAAAACTGTTTTTT. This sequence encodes CASSENRGGEKLFF.

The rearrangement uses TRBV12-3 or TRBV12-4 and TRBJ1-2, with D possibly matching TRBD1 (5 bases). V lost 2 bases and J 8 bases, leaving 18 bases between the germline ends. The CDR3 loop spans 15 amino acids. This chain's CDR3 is CASSLNFGGRDGYTF. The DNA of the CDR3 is TGTGCCAGCAGTTTAAATTTTGGGGGGAGAGACGGCTACACCTTC.

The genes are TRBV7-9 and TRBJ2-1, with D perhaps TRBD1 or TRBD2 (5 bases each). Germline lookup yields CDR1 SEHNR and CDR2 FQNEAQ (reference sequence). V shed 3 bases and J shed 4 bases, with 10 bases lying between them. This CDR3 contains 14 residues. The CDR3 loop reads CASSFPGRYNEQFF. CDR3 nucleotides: TGTGCCAGCAGCTTCCCGGGACGGTACAATGAGCAGTTCTTC. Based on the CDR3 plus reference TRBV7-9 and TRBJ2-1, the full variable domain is DTGVSQNPRHKITKRGQNVTFRCDPISEHNRLYWYRQTLGQGPEFLTYFQNEAQLEKSRLLSDRFSAERPKGSFSTLEIQRTEQGDSAMYLCASSFPGRYNEQFFGPGTRLTVL.

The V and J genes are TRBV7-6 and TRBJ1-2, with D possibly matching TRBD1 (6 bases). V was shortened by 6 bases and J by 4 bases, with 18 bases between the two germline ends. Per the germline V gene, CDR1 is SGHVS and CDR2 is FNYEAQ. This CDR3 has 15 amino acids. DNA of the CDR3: TGTGCCAGCAGTCCTATCACAGGGTCGGGCTATGGCTACACCTTC. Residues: CASSPITGSGYGYTF. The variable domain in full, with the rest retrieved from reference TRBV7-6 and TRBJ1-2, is GAGVSQSPRYKVTKRGQDVALRCDPISGHVSLYWYRQALGQGPEFLTYFNYEAQQDKSGLPNDRFSAERPEGSISTLTIQRTEQRDSAMYRCASSPITGSGYGYTFGSGTRLTVV.

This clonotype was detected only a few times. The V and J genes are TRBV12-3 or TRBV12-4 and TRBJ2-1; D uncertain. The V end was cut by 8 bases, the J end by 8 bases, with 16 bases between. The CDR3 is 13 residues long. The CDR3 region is CASFDIQADEQFF. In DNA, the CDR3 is TGTGCCAGCTTCGACATCCAGGCGGATGAGCAGTTCTTC.

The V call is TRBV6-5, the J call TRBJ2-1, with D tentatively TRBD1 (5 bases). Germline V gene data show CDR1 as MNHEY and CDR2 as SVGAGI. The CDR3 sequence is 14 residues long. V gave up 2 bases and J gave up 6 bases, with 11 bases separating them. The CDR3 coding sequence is TGTGCCAGCAGTTACCTGGGGCCTAGCAATGAGCAGTTCTTC. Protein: CASSYLGPSNEQFF.

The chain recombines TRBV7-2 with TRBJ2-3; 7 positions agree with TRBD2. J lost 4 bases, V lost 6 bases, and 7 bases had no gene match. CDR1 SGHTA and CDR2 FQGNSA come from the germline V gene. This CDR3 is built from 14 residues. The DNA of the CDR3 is TGTGCCAGCAGATCCAGCGGGGTCTCAGATACGCAGTATTTT. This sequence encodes CASRSSGVSDTQYF.

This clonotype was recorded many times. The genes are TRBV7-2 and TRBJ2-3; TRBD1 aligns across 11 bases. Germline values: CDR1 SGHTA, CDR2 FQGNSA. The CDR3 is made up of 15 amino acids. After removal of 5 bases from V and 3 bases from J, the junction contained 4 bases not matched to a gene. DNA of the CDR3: TGTGCCAGCAGCCCCGGGACAGGGGGGACAGATACGCAGTATTTT. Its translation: CASSPGTGGTDTQYF.

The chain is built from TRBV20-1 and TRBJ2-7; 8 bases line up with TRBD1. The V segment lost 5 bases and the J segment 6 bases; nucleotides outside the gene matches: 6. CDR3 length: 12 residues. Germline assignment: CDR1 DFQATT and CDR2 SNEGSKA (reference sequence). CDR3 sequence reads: CSAGGQAPEQYF. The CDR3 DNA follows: TGCAGTGCTGGGGGACAGGCCCCCGAGCAGTACTTC.

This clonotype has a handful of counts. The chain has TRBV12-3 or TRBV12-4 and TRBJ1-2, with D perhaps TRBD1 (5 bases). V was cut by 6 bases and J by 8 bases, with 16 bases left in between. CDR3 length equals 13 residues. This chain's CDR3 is CASSPGTDGGYTF. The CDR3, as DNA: TGTGCCAGCAGCCCCGGGACTGACGGGGGCTACACCTTC.

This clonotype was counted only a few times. CDR3 in amino acids: CASSRASGGLQETQYF. CDR3 DNA: TGTGCCAGCAGTCGGGCTAGCGGGGGACTACAAGAGACCCAGTACTTC. The rearrangement links TRBV12-3 or TRBV12-4 to TRBJ2-5; 10 nucleotides agree with TRBD2. With V trimmed by 5 bases and J by 2 bases, 8 bases remained unmatched. This CDR3 contains 16 residues.

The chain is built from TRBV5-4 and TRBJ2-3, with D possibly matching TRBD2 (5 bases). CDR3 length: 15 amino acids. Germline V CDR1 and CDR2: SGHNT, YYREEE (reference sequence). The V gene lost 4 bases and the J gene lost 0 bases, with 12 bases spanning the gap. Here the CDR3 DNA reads TGTGCCAGCAGCCCGGGGTTAACTAGCACAGATACGCAGTATTTT. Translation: CASSPGLTSTDTQYF.

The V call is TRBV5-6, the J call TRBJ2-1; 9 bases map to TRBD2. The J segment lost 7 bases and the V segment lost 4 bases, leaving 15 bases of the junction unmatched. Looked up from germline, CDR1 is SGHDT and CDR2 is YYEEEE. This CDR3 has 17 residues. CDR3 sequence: CASSPGFLAGLGNEQFF. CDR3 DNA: TGTGCCAGCAGCCCCGGATTTCTAGCGGGATTAGGGAATGAGCAGTTCTTC.

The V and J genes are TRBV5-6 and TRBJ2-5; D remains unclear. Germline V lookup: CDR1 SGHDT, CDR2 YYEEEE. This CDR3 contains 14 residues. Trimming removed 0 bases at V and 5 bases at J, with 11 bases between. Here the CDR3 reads CASSLVVGAETQYF. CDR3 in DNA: TGTGCCAGCAGCTTGGTAGTAGGTGCTGAGACCCAGTACTTC.

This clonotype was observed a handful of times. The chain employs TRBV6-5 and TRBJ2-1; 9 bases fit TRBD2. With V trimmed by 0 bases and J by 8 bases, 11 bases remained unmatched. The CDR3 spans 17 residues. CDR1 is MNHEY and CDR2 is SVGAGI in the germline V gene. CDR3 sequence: CASSYSTSSGSLYEQFF. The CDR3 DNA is TGTGCCAGCAGTTACTCGACGAGTAGCGGGAGTCTCTATGAGCAGTTCTTC.

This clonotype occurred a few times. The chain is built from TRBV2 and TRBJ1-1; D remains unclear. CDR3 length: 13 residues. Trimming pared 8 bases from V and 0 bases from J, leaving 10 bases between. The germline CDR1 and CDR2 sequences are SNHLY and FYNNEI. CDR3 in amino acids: CASEDRLNTEAFF. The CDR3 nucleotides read TGTGCCAGCGAGGACCGGTTGAACACTGAAGCTTTCTTT.

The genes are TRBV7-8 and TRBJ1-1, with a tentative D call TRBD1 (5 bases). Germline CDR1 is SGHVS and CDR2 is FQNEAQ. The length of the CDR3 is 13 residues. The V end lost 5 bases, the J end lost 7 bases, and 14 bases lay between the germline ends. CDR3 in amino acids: CASSTTGWGEAFF. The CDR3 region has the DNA TGTGCCAGCAGCACCACAGGATGGGGTGAAGCTTTCTTT.

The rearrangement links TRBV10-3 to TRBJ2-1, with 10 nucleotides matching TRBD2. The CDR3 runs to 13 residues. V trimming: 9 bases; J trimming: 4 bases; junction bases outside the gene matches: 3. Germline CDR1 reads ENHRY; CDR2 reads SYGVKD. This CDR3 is CAIGLAEYNEQFF. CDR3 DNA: TGTGCCATAGGACTAGCGGAATACAATGAGCAGTTCTTC.

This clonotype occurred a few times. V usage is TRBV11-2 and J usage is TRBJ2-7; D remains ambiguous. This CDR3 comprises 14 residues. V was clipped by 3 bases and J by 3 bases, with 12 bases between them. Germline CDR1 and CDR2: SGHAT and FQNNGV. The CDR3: CASSFRVFDYEQYF. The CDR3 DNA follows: TGTGCCAGCAGCTTTAGGGTCTTCGACTACGAGCAGTACTTC.

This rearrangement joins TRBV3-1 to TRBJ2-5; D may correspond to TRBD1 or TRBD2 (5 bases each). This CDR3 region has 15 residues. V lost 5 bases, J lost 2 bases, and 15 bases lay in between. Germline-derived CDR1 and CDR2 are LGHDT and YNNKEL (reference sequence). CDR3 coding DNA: TGTGCCAGCAGCTCTCCCGGGGCACCTCAAGAGACCCAGTACTTC. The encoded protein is CASSSPGAPQETQYF.

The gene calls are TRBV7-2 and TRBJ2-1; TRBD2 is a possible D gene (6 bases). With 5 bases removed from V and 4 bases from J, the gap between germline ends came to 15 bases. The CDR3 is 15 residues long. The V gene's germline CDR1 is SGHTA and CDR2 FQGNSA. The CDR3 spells CASSLLDYGYNEQFF. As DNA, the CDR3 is TGTGCCAGCAGCCTACTGGACTATGGTTACAATGAGCAGTTCTTC.

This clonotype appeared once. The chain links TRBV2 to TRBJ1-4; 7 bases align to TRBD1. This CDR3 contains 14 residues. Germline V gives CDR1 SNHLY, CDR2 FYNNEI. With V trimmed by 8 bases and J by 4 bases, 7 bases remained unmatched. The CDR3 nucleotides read TGTGCCAGCGAGCCGGGACAGTTTAATGAAAAACTGTTTTTT. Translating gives CASEPGQFNEKLFF.